This passage covers 18 T cell receptor beta chains from one sample sequenced in a study of breast tumors, draining lymph nodes, adjacent tissues. Samples came from axillary lymph nodes draining the breast cancer. TCRdb used MiXCR to reprocess the multiplex PCR reads, holding one entry per CDR3 protein. The sample includes 180,000 or so distinct CDR3 sequences, approximately 33% of them seen just once. Sequencing used axillary lymph node tissue. The receptors come from a female donor with breast cancer. Some clones in this sample may be carry-over from other donors' samples.

For this clonotype: The junction departs from germline at one end; a sequencing error may be responsible. The chain recombines TRBV20-1 with TRBJ1-2; D unclear. Germline CDR1 reads DFQATT; CDR2 reads SNEGSKA (reference sequence). CDR3 length equals 12 residues. The CDR3 coding sequence is TGCAGTGCTCCTCCGGAGGGATATGGCTCCACCTTC. Translated, it gives CSAPPEGYGSTF.

V and J are TRBV7-9 and TRBJ2-1; 8 bases align to TRBD2. Germline CDR1 and CDR2: SEHNR and FQNEAQ (reference sequence). After removal of 9 bases from V and 3 bases from J, the junction contained 10 bases not matched to a gene. The CDR3 contains 15 residues. The CDR3 DNA reads TGTGCCAGTCACAGGGCGGGGGGTAGCTACAATGAGCAGTTCTTC. Its protein product is CASHRAGGSYNEQFF.

As for this clonotype: This sequence may be a read error, since a much larger clone differs from it by one base. The chain is built from TRBV6-2 or TRBV6-3 and TRBJ2-7, with 7 positions matching TRBD2. J lost 3 bases, V lost 6 bases, and 11 bases had no gene match. This CDR3 is built from 15 residues. The V gene's germline CDR1 is MNHEY and CDR2 SVGEGT. CDR3 loop: CASRDDSGLLYEQYF. The CDR3 nucleotides are TGTGCCAGCAGAGACGATAGCGGGTTACTCTACGAGCAGTACTTC.

The V and J genes are TRBV9 and TRBJ1-1; D is ambiguous. The CDR3 is made up of 14 amino acids. V was cut by 3 bases and J by 2 bases, with 11 bases left in between. Per germline, CDR1 SGDLS and CDR2 YYNGEE. DNA of the CDR3: TGTGCCAGCAGCGAGGGATCGGGAAACACTGAAGCTTTCTTT. It translates to CASSEGSGNTEAFF. Full variable domain (rest looked up from reference TRBV9 and TRBJ1-1): DSGVTQTPKHLITATGQRVTLRCSPRSGDLSVYWYQQSLDQGLQFLIQYYNGEERAKGNILERFSAQQFPDLHSELNLSSLELGDSALYFCASSEGSGNTEAFFGQGTRLTVV.

There are many counts of this clonotype. This chain connects TRBV9 to TRBJ2-5; unclear D gene. The CDR3 length is 14 residues. The germline CDR1 and CDR2 sequences are SGDLS and YYNGEE. Trimming took off 4 bases at V and 4 bases at J, with 14 bases between the two ends. The CDR3 sequence is CASSPTTVGETQYF. The DNA for the CDR3 is TGTGCCAGCAGCCCGACGACCGTGGGAGAGACCCAGTACTTC.

J is TRBJ1-1 and V is TRBV12-3 or TRBV12-4; 7 bases are a match to TRBD1. The junction had 10 bases not matched to a gene; V was cut back by 5 bases and J by 4 bases. CDR3 length: 15 amino acids. This chain's CDR3 is CASSPENRGRTEAFF. Here the CDR3 DNA reads TGTGCCAGCAGTCCAGAGAACAGGGGACGCACTGAAGCTTTCTTT.

The table lists this clonotype with many counts. The V gene is TRBV7-3, the J gene TRBJ1-3; D possibly corresponds to TRBD1 (5 bases). Germline assignment: CDR1 SGHTA and CDR2 FQGTGA. Between the trimmed V and J ends, which lost 2 bases and 10 bases, there was a span of 12 bases. This CDR3 region has 13 residues. The CDR3 DNA follows: TGTGCCAGCAGCTTATTTCCCGGGGCGACCATATATTTT. Its protein is CASSLFPGATIYF.

The chain links TRBV5-1 to TRBJ1-1, with TRBD1 identical over 10 bases. Trimming cost V 1 base and J 7 bases; bases outside gene matches: 7. The CDR3 length is 15 residues. CDR1 and CDR2 from the germline V gene are SGHRS and YFSETQ. In DNA form, the CDR3 reads TGCGCCAGCAGCTTGCGGGACAGGGGTATGAGTGAAGCTTTCTTT. It codes for CASSLRDRGMSEAFF. The entire variable domain, with the rest obtained from reference TRBV5-1 and TRBJ1-1, is as follows: KAGVTQTPRYLIKTRGQQVTLSCSPISGHRSVSWYQQTPGQGLQFLFEYFSETQRNKGNFPGRFSGRQFSNSRSEMNVSTLELGDSALYLCASSLRDRGMSEAFFGQGTRLTVV.

The CDR3 loop is CSARTLSNTEAFF. The CDR3 coding sequence is TGCAGTGCTCGGACTCTATCGAACACTGAAGCTTTCTTT. V usage is TRBV20-1 and J usage is TRBJ1-1; no clear D. This CDR3 comprises 13 residues. The V end lost 5 bases, the J end lost 1 base, and 11 bases lay between the germline ends. CDR1 DFQATT and CDR2 SNEGSKA come from the germline V gene (reference sequence).

V gene TRBV9 combines with J gene TRBJ1-3, with D unresolved. Trimming left V 0 bases short and J 2 bases short, with 12 bases between. Germline CDR1 is SGDLS and CDR2 is YYNGEE. The CDR3 is 16 residues long. CDR3 amino acids: CASSVASKGTGNTIYF. DNA of the CDR3: TGTGCCAGCAGCGTAGCTTCAAAGGGTACTGGAAACACCATATATTTT.

The table lists this clonotype with a few counts. Germline is not matched at one junction end, which may reflect a read error. V is TRBV7-9 and J is TRBJ1-2, with TRBD1 as a possible D gene (6 bases). Germline lookup yields CDR1 SEHNR and CDR2 FQNEAQ (reference sequence). CDR3 length equals 15 residues. The chain's CDR3 is CASSLGYREVDGYPF. Written as DNA, the CDR3 is TGTGCCAGCAGCTTAGGGTACAGGGAGGTCGATGGCTACCCCTTC.

Ten or more counts support this clonotype. One end of the junction fails to match germline, which may point to a read error. The chain joins TRBV6-6 to TRBJ2-7; D may be TRBD1 or TRBD2 (5 bases each). CDR3 length: 13 amino acids. Per germline, CDR1 MNHNY and CDR2 SVGAGI (reference sequence). The CDR3 spells CASSHSGPYEQYF. The CDR3 DNA is TGTGCCAGCAGTCACTCGGGGCCCTACGAGCAGTACTTC.

At least ten counts were recorded for this clonotype. This chain uses TRBV9 with TRBJ2-2, with D uncertain. The CDR3 sequence is 14 residues long. Trimming took off 2 bases at V and 7 bases at J, with 12 bases between the two ends. CDR1 and CDR2 (germline): SGDLS, YYNGEE. The CDR3 loop reads CASSVAIGNGELFF. For the CDR3, the DNA is TGTGCCAGCAGCGTCGCTATTGGTAACGGGGAGCTGTTTTTT.

This chain connects TRBV28 to TRBJ2-1; D unresolved. Germline V gives CDR1 MDHEN, CDR2 SYDVKM. There are 15 residues in the CDR3. The V end lost 6 bases, the J end lost 0 bases, and 12 bases lay between the germline ends. CDR3 sequence (DNA): TGTGCCAGCAGCCTTAGGACGGGCTCCTACAATGAGCAGTTCTTC. Translating gives CASSLRTGSYNEQFF.

For this clonotype: A junction boundary mismatches the germline segment, possibly from a read error. J is TRBJ1-6 and V is TRBV10-3; no firm D call. This CDR3 spans 13 amino acids. Per germline, CDR1 ENHRY and CDR2 SYGVKD. The CDR3 nucleotides are TGTGCCATCAGTGAGGATCGGTATCCGCCCCTCTACTTT. Translation gives CAISEDRYPPLYF.

This clonotype has at least ten counts. V gene TRBV20-1 combines with J gene TRBJ2-1; tentatively, D is TRBD2 (7 bases). V lost 6 bases and J lost 8, with 29 bases in between. CDR3 length: 17 residues. CDR1 and CDR2 (germline): DFQATT, SNEGSKA (reference sequence). CDR3 nucleotides: TGCAGTGCCGAGGAGTCACAGGGATTCTGGGGAGGGGATGAGCAGTTCTTC. Translation: CSAEESQGFWGGDEQFF.

The sample holds a few counts of this clonotype. This may be a read error: a much more frequent sequence differs by one nucleotide. The CDR3 loop reads CAGSLIPPGPTGLQETQYF. The CDR3 bases are TGTGCCGGCAGCTTAATCCCCCCGGGCCCTACAGGGCTCCAAGAGACCCAGTACTTC. The V call is TRBV7-2, the J call TRBJ2-5; a weak D match, TRBD1 (6 bases). CDR1 and CDR2 from the germline V gene are SGHTA and FQGNSA. The CDR3 is 19 residues long.

This clonotype was recorded many times. The V gene is TRBV20-1, the J gene TRBJ2-7; perhaps D is TRBD1 or TRBD2 (6 bases each). V lost 0 bases to trimming and J lost 3 bases, with 12 bases between them. Germline V gives CDR1 DFQATT, CDR2 SNEGSKA (reference sequence). This CDR3 has 14 residues. The CDR3 here is CSARDARGDYEQYF. In DNA, the CDR3 is TGCAGTGCTAGAGATGCAAGGGGGGACTACGAGCAGTACTTC.